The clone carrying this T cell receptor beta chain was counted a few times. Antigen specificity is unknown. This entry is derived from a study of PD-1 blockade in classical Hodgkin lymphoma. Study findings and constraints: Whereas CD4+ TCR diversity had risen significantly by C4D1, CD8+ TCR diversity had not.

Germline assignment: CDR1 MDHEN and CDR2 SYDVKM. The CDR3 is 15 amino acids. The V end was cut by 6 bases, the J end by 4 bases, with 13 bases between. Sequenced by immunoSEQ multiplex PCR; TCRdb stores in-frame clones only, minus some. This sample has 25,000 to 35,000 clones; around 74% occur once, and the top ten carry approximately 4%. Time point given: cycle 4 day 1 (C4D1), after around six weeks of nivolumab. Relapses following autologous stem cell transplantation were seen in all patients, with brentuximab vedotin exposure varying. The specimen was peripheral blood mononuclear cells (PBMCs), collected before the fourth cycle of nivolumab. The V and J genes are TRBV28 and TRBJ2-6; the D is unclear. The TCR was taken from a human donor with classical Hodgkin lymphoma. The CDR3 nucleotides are TGTGCCAGCAGAGGTGGCGAAGCCGGGGCCAACGTCCTGACTTTC. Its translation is CASRGGEAGANVLTF.